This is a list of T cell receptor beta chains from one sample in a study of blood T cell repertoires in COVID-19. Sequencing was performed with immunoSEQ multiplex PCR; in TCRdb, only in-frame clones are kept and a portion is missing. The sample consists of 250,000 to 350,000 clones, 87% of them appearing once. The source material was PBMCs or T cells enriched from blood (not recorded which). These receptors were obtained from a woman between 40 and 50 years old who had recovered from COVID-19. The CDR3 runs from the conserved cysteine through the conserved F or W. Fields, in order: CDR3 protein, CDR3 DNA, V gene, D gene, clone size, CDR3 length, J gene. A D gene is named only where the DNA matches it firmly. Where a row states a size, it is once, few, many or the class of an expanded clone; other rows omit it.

cdr3_aa: CATSRLGAGRNTEAFF; cdr3_nt: TGTGCCACCAGCAGACTTGGCGCAGGGCGGAACACTGAAGCTTTCTTT; v_call: TRBV15; d_call: NA; clone_size: few; cdr3_length: 16; j_call: TRBJ1-1
cdr3_aa: CASSSALAGGHLDGQFF; cdr3_nt: TGTGCCAGCAGCTCCGCCCTAGCGGGAGGCCATTTAGACGGGCAGTTCTTC; v_call: TRBV7-6; d_call: TRBD2; clone_size: few; cdr3_length: 17; j_call: TRBJ2-1
cdr3_aa: CASRRPSSNEQFF; cdr3_nt: TGTGCCAGCAGGAGGCCTTCTTCTAATGAGCAGTTCTTC; v_call: TRBV2; d_call: NA; clone_size: NA; cdr3_length: 13; j_call: TRBJ2-1
cdr3_aa: CASSLAPSEDYNEQFF; cdr3_nt: TGCGCCAGCAGCTTGGCACCTAGCGAGGACTACAATGAGCAGTTCTTC; v_call: TRBV5-1; d_call: NA; clone_size: NA; cdr3_length: 16; j_call: TRBJ2-1
cdr3_aa: CASSFGVTGETQYF; cdr3_nt: TGTGCCAGCAGCTTCGGGGTGACGGGAGAGACCCAGTACTTC; v_call: TRBV7-2; d_call: NA; clone_size: once; cdr3_length: 14; j_call: TRBJ2-5
cdr3_aa: CASRLGQVNQPQHF; cdr3_nt: TGTGCCAGCCGACTCGGACAGGTCAATCAGCCCCAGCATTTT; v_call: TRBV28; d_call: TRBD1; clone_size: NA; cdr3_length: 14; j_call: TRBJ1-5
cdr3_aa: CASSHYGRSLYNEQFF; cdr3_nt: TGTGCCAGCAGCCATTACGGGAGGTCCCTCTACAATGAGCAGTTCTTC; v_call: TRBV3-1/TRBV3-2; d_call: TRBD2; clone_size: NA; cdr3_length: 16; j_call: TRBJ2-1
cdr3_aa: CASSLTWDRVGELFF; cdr3_nt: TGTGCCAGCAGCTTAACTTGGGACAGGGTCGGGGAGCTGTTTTTT; v_call: TRBV7-3; d_call: TRBD1; clone_size: NA; cdr3_length: 15; j_call: TRBJ2-2
cdr3_aa: CASSTRRSSYNEQFF; cdr3_nt: TGTGCCAGCAGCACTAGGCGGAGCTCCTACAATGAGCAGTTCTTC; v_call: TRBV28; d_call: NA; clone_size: NA; cdr3_length: 15; j_call: TRBJ2-1
cdr3_aa: CASSRPAVDADTQYF; cdr3_nt: TGTGCCAGCAGCCGGCCAGCGGTTGACGCAGATACGCAGTATTTT; v_call: TRBV6-2/TRBV6-3; d_call: NA; clone_size: NA; cdr3_length: 15; j_call: TRBJ2-3
cdr3_aa: CASSQDGRAGQPQHF; cdr3_nt: TGTGCCAGCAGCCAAGACGGGAGGGCGGGCCAGCCCCAGCATTTT; v_call: TRBV4-2; d_call: NA; clone_size: NA; cdr3_length: 15; j_call: TRBJ1-5
cdr3_aa: CATEGGKFGNQPQHF; cdr3_nt: TGTGCCACAGAGGGGGGGAAATTCGGCAATCAGCCCCAGCATTTT; v_call: TRBV28; d_call: NA; clone_size: NA; cdr3_length: 15; j_call: TRBJ1-5
cdr3_aa: CASSYSAGAVYEQYF; cdr3_nt: TGTGCCAGCAGTTACTCGGCAGGTGCAGTCTACGAGCAGTACTTC; v_call: TRBV6-2/TRBV6-3; d_call: NA; clone_size: few; cdr3_length: 15; j_call: TRBJ2-7
cdr3_aa: CASSRDAARNSPLHF; cdr3_nt: TGCGCCAGCAGCCGAGATGCTGCGAGAAATTCACCCCTCCACTTT; v_call: TRBV4-3; d_call: NA; clone_size: NA; cdr3_length: 15; j_call: TRBJ1-6
cdr3_aa: CAIMDGGLSSYNEQFF; cdr3_nt: TGTGCCATCATGGACGGCGGGCTAAGCTCCTACAATGAGCAGTTCTTC; v_call: TRBV10-3; d_call: NA; clone_size: NA; cdr3_length: 16; j_call: TRBJ2-1
cdr3_aa: CASNGGRADGEQFF; cdr3_nt: TGTGCCAGTAATGGCGGGAGGGCTGACGGGGAGCAGTTCTTC; v_call: TRBV19; d_call: TRBD2; clone_size: NA; cdr3_length: 14; j_call: TRBJ2-1
cdr3_aa: CAGREVLVEKLFF; cdr3_nt: TGTGCCGGACGGGAAGTCCTTGTTGAAAAACTGTTTTTT; v_call: TRBV2; d_call: NA; clone_size: NA; cdr3_length: 13; j_call: TRBJ1-4
cdr3_aa: CASSPTGVAGELFF; cdr3_nt: TGTGCCAGCAGCCCGACGGGGGTCGCCGGGGAGCTGTTTTTT; v_call: TRBV7-2; d_call: NA; clone_size: NA; cdr3_length: 14; j_call: TRBJ2-2
cdr3_aa: CATSVGSSMEQYF; cdr3_nt: TGTGCCACCAGTGTGGGCAGCTCGATGGAGCAGTACTTC; v_call: TRBV24-1; d_call: NA; clone_size: NA; cdr3_length: 13; j_call: TRBJ2-7
cdr3_aa: CASSNGLANTGELFF; cdr3_nt: TGTGCCAGCAGTAACGGGTTGGCGAACACCGGGGAGCTGTTTTTT; v_call: TRBV6-5; d_call: NA; clone_size: many; cdr3_length: 15; j_call: TRBJ2-2
cdr3_aa: CASSRGLAGTGELFF; cdr3_nt: TGTGCCAGCAGCCGAGGACTAGCAGGCACCGGGGAGCTGTTTTTT; v_call: TRBV5-8; d_call: TRBD2; clone_size: few; cdr3_length: 15; j_call: TRBJ2-2
cdr3_aa: CASSVASREVATGELFF; cdr3_nt: TGTGCCAGCAGCGTAGCTTCGCGGGAGGTAGCGACCGGGGAGCTGTTTTTT; v_call: TRBV9; d_call: TRBD2; clone_size: NA; cdr3_length: 17; j_call: TRBJ2-2
cdr3_aa: CASRGTEYNEQFF; cdr3_nt: TGTGCCAGCAGGGGGACAGAATACAATGAGCAGTTCTTC; v_call: TRBV12-3/TRBV12-4; d_call: TRBD1; clone_size: NA; cdr3_length: 13; j_call: TRBJ2-1
cdr3_aa: CASCSLAGDEQYF; cdr3_nt: TGTGCCAGCTGCTCACTAGCGGGAGACGAGCAGTACTTC; v_call: TRBV16; d_call: TRBD2; clone_size: NA; cdr3_length: 13; j_call: TRBJ2-7
cdr3_aa: CAISEPGQGYSYEQYF; cdr3_nt: TGTGCCATCAGCGAGCCGGGACAGGGCTACTCCTACGAGCAGTACTTC; v_call: TRBV10-3; d_call: TRBD1; clone_size: NA; cdr3_length: 16; j_call: TRBJ2-7
cdr3_aa: CASSPGPYGYTF; cdr3_nt: TGTGCCAGCAGTCCAGGGCCCTATGGCTACACCTTC; v_call: TRBV25-1; d_call: NA; clone_size: NA; cdr3_length: 12; j_call: TRBJ1-2
cdr3_aa: CASSFGGAISYEQYF; cdr3_nt: TGTGCCAGCAGTTTCGGAGGGGCGATCAGCTACGAGCAGTACTTC; v_call: TRBV27; d_call: NA; clone_size: NA; cdr3_length: 15; j_call: TRBJ2-7
cdr3_aa: CASSLDRGDYGYTF; cdr3_nt: TGTGCCAGCTCACTCGACAGGGGTGACTATGGCTACACCTTC; v_call: TRBV18; d_call: TRBD1; clone_size: once; cdr3_length: 14; j_call: TRBJ1-2
cdr3_aa: CASRELAGVEQETQYF; cdr3_nt: TGCGCCAGCCGGGAATTAGCGGGAGTAGAGCAAGAGACCCAGTACTTC; v_call: TRBV5-1; d_call: TRBD2; clone_size: NA; cdr3_length: 16; j_call: TRBJ2-5
cdr3_aa: CASSLARRDTQYF; cdr3_nt: TGTGCCAGCAGCTTGGCTAGGCGGGATACGCAGTATTTT; v_call: TRBV5-4; d_call: NA; clone_size: NA; cdr3_length: 13; j_call: TRBJ2-3
cdr3_aa: CASSSTSVDTQYF; cdr3_nt: TGTGCCAGCAGCAGCACTAGCGTGGATACGCAGTATTTT; v_call: TRBV7-9; d_call: TRBD2; clone_size: NA; cdr3_length: 13; j_call: TRBJ2-3
cdr3_aa: CASSQEGLRSNYGYTF; cdr3_nt: TGTGCCAGCAGCCAAGAGGGACTCCGATCTAACTATGGCTACACCTTC; v_call: TRBV14; d_call: NA; clone_size: NA; cdr3_length: 16; j_call: TRBJ1-2
cdr3_aa: CASPGANRGGEQFF; cdr3_nt: TGTGCCAGCCCCGGGGCTAATCGCGGGGGTGAGCAGTTCTTC; v_call: TRBV2; d_call: TRBD2; clone_size: NA; cdr3_length: 14; j_call: TRBJ2-1
cdr3_aa: CASSPSPDTQYF; cdr3_nt: TGTGCCAGCAGCCCCTCCCCAGATACGCAGTATTTT; v_call: TRBV5-4; d_call: NA; clone_size: NA; cdr3_length: 12; j_call: TRBJ2-3
cdr3_aa: CASSLYGGSSGRIYEQYF; cdr3_nt: TGTGCCAGCAGCTTATACGGGGGATCGAGCGGGAGAATCTACGAGCAGTACTTC; v_call: TRBV7-2; d_call: TRBD2; clone_size: NA; cdr3_length: 18; j_call: TRBJ2-7
cdr3_aa: CASSHPSRPGGSTDTQYF; cdr3_nt: TGTGCCAGCAGCCATCCTTCCCGGCCGGGAGGGAGCACAGATACGCAGTATTTT; v_call: TRBV3-1/TRBV3-2; d_call: TRBD2; clone_size: NA; cdr3_length: 18; j_call: TRBJ2-3
cdr3_aa: CASSLTPGLNTGELFF; cdr3_nt: TGTGCCAGCAGCCTAACCCCGGGACTTAACACCGGGGAGCTGTTTTTT; v_call: TRBV7-9; d_call: NA; clone_size: NA; cdr3_length: 16; j_call: TRBJ2-2
cdr3_aa: CASKEGTTHEQYF; cdr3_nt: TGTGCCAGCAAGGAAGGTACTACCCACGAGCAGTACTTC; v_call: TRBV28; d_call: NA; clone_size: NA; cdr3_length: 13; j_call: TRBJ2-7
cdr3_aa: CATTTGYNSGNTIYF; cdr3_nt: TGTGCCACCACGACAGGGTACAACTCTGGAAACACCATATATTTT; v_call: TRBV19; d_call: TRBD1; clone_size: once; cdr3_length: 15; j_call: TRBJ1-3
cdr3_aa: CAWSRGLQETQYF; cdr3_nt: TGTGCCTGGAGTAGGGGACTCCAAGAGACCCAGTACTTC; v_call: TRBV30; d_call: NA; clone_size: NA; cdr3_length: 13; j_call: TRBJ2-5
cdr3_aa: CASSDRYEQYF; cdr3_nt: TGTGCCAGCAGTGACCGTTACGAGCAGTACTTC; v_call: TRBV2; d_call: NA; clone_size: NA; cdr3_length: 11; j_call: TRBJ2-7
cdr3_aa: CASSQGAFTGELFF; cdr3_nt: TGCGCCAGCAGCCAAGGAGCGTTTACCGGGGAGCTGTTTTTT; v_call: TRBV4-3; d_call: NA; clone_size: NA; cdr3_length: 14; j_call: TRBJ2-2
cdr3_aa: CASSLKGAYEQYF; cdr3_nt: TGTGCCAGCAGTTTAAAAGGGGCCTACGAGCAGTACTTC; v_call: TRBV27; d_call: NA; clone_size: NA; cdr3_length: 13; j_call: TRBJ2-7
cdr3_aa: CASSVSGGDNYGYTF; cdr3_nt: TGTGCCAGCAGCGTAAGCGGGGGAGATAACTATGGCTACACCTTC; v_call: TRBV9; d_call: NA; clone_size: NA; cdr3_length: 15; j_call: TRBJ1-2
cdr3_aa: CASSRGGRTDTQYF; cdr3_nt: TGTGCCAGCAGTCGGGGCGGGAGGACAGATACGCAGTATTTT; v_call: TRBV2; d_call: TRBD2; clone_size: NA; cdr3_length: 14; j_call: TRBJ2-3
cdr3_aa: CASSFRPGQGYEQYF; cdr3_nt: TGTGCCAGCAGCTTTCGCCCGGGACAGGGATACGAGCAGTACTTC; v_call: TRBV7-3; d_call: TRBD1; clone_size: once; cdr3_length: 15; j_call: TRBJ2-7
cdr3_aa: CASKNSGSYNQPQHF; cdr3_nt: TGTGCCAGCAAGAATTCAGGCTCCTACAATCAGCCCCAGCATTTT; v_call: TRBV28; d_call: NA; clone_size: NA; cdr3_length: 15; j_call: TRBJ1-5
cdr3_aa: CASSQGYRGSGNTIYF; cdr3_nt: TGTGCCAGCAGCCAGGGTTACAGGGGATCTGGAAACACCATATATTTT; v_call: TRBV4-2; d_call: TRBD1; clone_size: NA; cdr3_length: 16; j_call: TRBJ1-3
cdr3_aa: CASSYSKTDANYGYTF; cdr3_nt: TGTGCCAGCAGTTACTCGAAGACAGACGCTAACTATGGCTACACCTTC; v_call: TRBV6-5; d_call: NA; clone_size: NA; cdr3_length: 16; j_call: TRBJ1-2
cdr3_aa: CASSIDRDEQYF; cdr3_nt: TGTGCCAGCAGCATAGACAGGGACGAGCAGTACTTC; v_call: TRBV7-2; d_call: TRBD1; clone_size: NA; cdr3_length: 12; j_call: TRBJ2-7
cdr3_aa: CATSDPGQGFKDEQFF; cdr3_nt: TGTGCCACCAGTGACCCGGGACAGGGTTTTAAAGATGAGCAGTTCTTC; v_call: TRBV24-1; d_call: TRBD1; clone_size: NA; cdr3_length: 16; j_call: TRBJ2-1
cdr3_aa: CASSPDRAAYEQYF; cdr3_nt: TGTGCCAGCAGTCCCGACAGGGCGGCGTACGAGCAGTACTTC; v_call: TRBV6-5; d_call: TRBD1; clone_size: NA; cdr3_length: 14; j_call: TRBJ2-7
cdr3_aa: CASSPWGGSTDTQYF; cdr3_nt: TGTGCCAGCAGCCCCTGGGGGGGGTCCACAGATACGCAGTATTTT; v_call: TRBV7-2; d_call: TRBD2; clone_size: NA; cdr3_length: 15; j_call: TRBJ2-3
cdr3_aa: CASSPRQGSNYGYTF; cdr3_nt: TGCGCCAGCAGCCCGCGACAGGGGTCTAACTATGGCTACACCTTC; v_call: TRBV5-1; d_call: TRBD1; clone_size: NA; cdr3_length: 15; j_call: TRBJ1-2
cdr3_aa: CASSPILGQGEHYGYTF; cdr3_nt: TGTGCCAGCAGTCCTATTTTAGGACAGGGAGAGCACTATGGCTACACCTTC; v_call: TRBV28; d_call: TRBD1; clone_size: NA; cdr3_length: 17; j_call: TRBJ1-2